This T cell receptor (beta chain) was found in a study of cytomegalovirus exposure and HLA in healthy donors. As regards this clone: Antigen: not known.

A multiplex PCR was run with 60 Vbeta primers and 13 Jbeta primers. The table came from immunoSEQ multiplex PCR; TCRdb's copy has only in-frame clones and leaves some out. The table lists 200,000 to 250,000 clones. The CDR3 is 15 amino acids. Trimming removed 7 bases from V and 0 bases from J, with 14 bases in between. Germline CDR1 is LNHDA and CDR2 is SQIVND (reference sequence). Broader study findings: Follow-up analysis seemed to connect common viral pathogens with several of the most significant clusters identified.

The TCR sequence derives from a woman in her twenties or thirties in good health and CMV-seropositive. Sequencing input: PBMCs. The J gene is TRBJ2-3, the V gene TRBV19, with a tentative D call TRBD1 (5 bases). In nucleotides, the CDR3 is TGTGCCAGTAACAGGCCCTCCTCTAGCACAGATACGCAGTATTTT. This gives the protein CASNRPSSSTDTQYF.